The clone carrying this T cell receptor beta chain was seen only a few times. V shed 6 bases and J shed 4 bases, with 19 bases lying between them. CDR3 length: 15 residues. Germline V gene lookup returns CDR1 SGHTA and CDR2 FQGNSA. The data were produced by immunoSEQ multiplex PCR, yet TCRdb's version contains in-frame clones alone and is incomplete. The sample holds roughly 90,000 clones; approximately 93% are singletons and the top ten take 1.1%. This entry is derived from a study of cytomegalovirus exposure and HLA in healthy donors. The chain is built from TRBV7-2 and TRBJ2-7, with D perhaps matching TRBD2 (7 bases). This sequence originates from a woman aged 25 to 39 in good health and CMV-seropositive. Sequenced material: PBMCs. This CDR3 reads CASRLAAAGQYEQYF. In DNA, the CDR3 is TGTGCCAGCAGGCTAGCGGCTGCGGGACAATACGAGCAGTACTTC.